This T cell receptor beta chain appears in the sequencing data of a study of OX40 agonist ivuxolimab in advanced cancers. Turning to the study itself: The patients received agonistic anti-OX40 (CD134) antibody ivuxolimab. At doses from 0.01 to 10 mg/kg, patients were given intravenous ivuxolimab every 2 weeks.

TCRdb's copy holds only in-frame clones and misses some; the assay was immunoSEQ multiplex PCR. The sample yields about 150,000 clones, roughly 94% seen once. The CDR3 length is 13 residues. V was trimmed by 8 bases and J by 4 bases, leaving 14 bases between them. CDR1 and CDR2 from the germline V gene are MNHNS and SASEGT. Comment on this clone: Its target is not known.

Broader study findings: Some nonresponders additionally presented with little normalized T-cell clonal expansion. Among the least clonally expanded were partial responders at 0.1-3.0 mg/kg.

The receptor was isolated from an adult with an advanced solid tumor such as melanoma, head and neck, liver or kidney cancer. Source: CD4+ or CD8+ T cells sorted from blood, taken in a trial of the OX40 agonist ivuxolimab. The gene calls are TRBV6-1 and TRBJ1-2, with a weak D call TRBD1 (6 bases). CDR3 DNA sequence: TGTGCCAGCGAGACAGGCTGGCCCTATGGCTACACCTTC. Its translation is CASETGWPYGYTF.